This T cell receptor beta chain was recorded in a study of blood T cell repertoires in COVID-19. Turning to the study itself: COVID-19 samples from acute and convalescent phases originated in the United States, Italy and Spain.

Losses at the gene ends were 4 bases for V and 5 bases for J; bases not matched to a gene: 8. This CDR3 contains 16 residues. Germline CDR1 and CDR2: KGHSH and LQKENI. Original analysis: Reference gene primer amplification gave estimated nucleated cell counts. Using immunoSEQ multiplex PCR, the repertoire was profiled, and TCRdb retains in-frame clones only, with some absent. V, J and clone size reflect that table, while D and trimming were determined from the DNA. The table has some 210,000 clones, about 88% seen once. The V call is TRBV18, the J call TRBJ2-1, with 10 bases matching TRBD2. This clonotype originated in a woman aged 40 to 49 who had recovered from COVID-19. Sequencing was carried out using peripheral blood. CDR3 sequence (DNA): TGTGCCAGCTCACGTTCCGGGACTAGCGTTAACAATGAGCAGTTCTTC. Encoded protein: CASSRSGTSVNNEQFF. The full variable domain, its missing parts supplied by reference TRBV18 and TRBJ2-1, is NAGVMQNPRHLVRRRGQEARLRCSPMKGHSHVYWYRQLPEEGLKFMVYLQKENIIDESGMPKERFSAEFPKEGPSILRIQQVVRGDSAAYFCASSRSGTSVNNEQFFGPGTRLTVL.